The entry that follows covers one T cell receptor beta chain sequence. The antigen is unknown. This specimen belongs to a study of vaccination and CD4 T cells after COVID-19. Cultured CD4+ T cells had their DNA profiled by the Oncomine TCR Beta short-read assay. TCRdb analysed the PCR reads with MiXCR anew, one entry per CDR3 protein. The sample has about 27,000 distinct CDR3 sequences, about 60% seen once; the top ten hold about 15%. The CDR3 loop spans 16 amino acids. V lost 6 bases and J lost 1; bases outside the gene matches: 6. Specified treatment: approximately 9-day PBMC culture with coronavirus spike peptide pools or control peptides (ViraFEST assay). IL-2 (10 IU/ml) and peptide pools (10 ug/ml) were added to cultures of some 2.2 million PBMCs per well.

Sample: CD4+ T cells from blood, cultured in vitro, taken after SARS-CoV-2 vaccination. The rearrangement links TRBV12-3 or TRBV12-4 to TRBJ2-2; 9 bases map to TRBD1. The receptor was derived from a human donor who received a COVID-19 vaccine. The CDR3 protein is CASRAGTGRNTGELFF. In nucleotides, the CDR3 is TGTGCCAGCAGAGCGGGGACAGGGAGGAACACCGGGGAGCTGTTTTTT.